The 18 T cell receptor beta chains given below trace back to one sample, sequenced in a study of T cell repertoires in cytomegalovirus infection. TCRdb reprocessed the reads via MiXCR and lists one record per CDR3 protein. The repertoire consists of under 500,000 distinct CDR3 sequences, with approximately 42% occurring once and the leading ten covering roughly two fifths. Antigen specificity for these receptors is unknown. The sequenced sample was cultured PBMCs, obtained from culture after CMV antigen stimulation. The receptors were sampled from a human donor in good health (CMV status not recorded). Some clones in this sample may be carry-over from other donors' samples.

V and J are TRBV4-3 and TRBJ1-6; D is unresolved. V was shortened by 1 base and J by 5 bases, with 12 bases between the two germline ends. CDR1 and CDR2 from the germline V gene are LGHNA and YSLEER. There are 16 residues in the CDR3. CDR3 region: CASSQVLLQNNSPLHF. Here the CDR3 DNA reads TGCGCCAGCAGCCAAGTCTTACTCCAGAATAATTCACCCCTCCACTTT.

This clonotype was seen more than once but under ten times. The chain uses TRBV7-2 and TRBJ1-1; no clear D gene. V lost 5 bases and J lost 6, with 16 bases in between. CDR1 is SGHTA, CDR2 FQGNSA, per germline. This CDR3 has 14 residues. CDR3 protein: CASSPTSFGSEAFF. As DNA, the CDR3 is TGTGCCAGCAGCCCCACCTCATTCGGGTCTGAAGCTTTCTTT.

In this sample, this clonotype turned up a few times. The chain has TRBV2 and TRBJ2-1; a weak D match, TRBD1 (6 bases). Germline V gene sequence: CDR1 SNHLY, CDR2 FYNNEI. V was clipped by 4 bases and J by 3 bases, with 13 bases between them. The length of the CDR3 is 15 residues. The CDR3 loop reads CASSGGLDSYNEQFF. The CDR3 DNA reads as TGTGCCAGCAGTGGGGGGTTGGACAGCTACAATGAGCAGTTCTTC. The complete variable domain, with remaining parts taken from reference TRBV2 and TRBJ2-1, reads EPEVTQTPSHQVTQMGQEVILRCVPISNHLYFYWYRQILGQKVEFLVSFYNNEISEKSEIFDDQFSVERPDGSNFTLKIRSTKLEDSAMYFCASSGGLDSYNEQFFGPGTRLTVL.

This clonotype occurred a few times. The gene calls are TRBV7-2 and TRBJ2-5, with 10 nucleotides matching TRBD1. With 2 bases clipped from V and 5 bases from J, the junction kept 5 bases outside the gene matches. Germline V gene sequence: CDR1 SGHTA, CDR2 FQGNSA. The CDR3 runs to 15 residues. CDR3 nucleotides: TGTGCCAGCAGCTTAAGGGGACAGGGGCGTGAGACCCAGTACTTC. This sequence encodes CASSLRGQGRETQYF.

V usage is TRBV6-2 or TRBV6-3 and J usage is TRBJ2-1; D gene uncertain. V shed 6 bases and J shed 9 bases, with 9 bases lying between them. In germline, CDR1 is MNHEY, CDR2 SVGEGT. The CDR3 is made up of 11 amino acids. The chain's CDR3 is CASSLTIEQFF. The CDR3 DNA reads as TGTGCCAGCAGCTTAACGATTGAGCAGTTCTTC.

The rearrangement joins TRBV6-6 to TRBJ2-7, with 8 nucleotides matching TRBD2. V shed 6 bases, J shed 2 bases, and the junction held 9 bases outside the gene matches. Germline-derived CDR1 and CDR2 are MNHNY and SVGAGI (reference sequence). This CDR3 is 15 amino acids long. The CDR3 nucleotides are TGTGCCAGCAGCTACCGAGCGGGGGAGACCTACGAGCAGTACTTC. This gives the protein CASSYRAGETYEQYF.

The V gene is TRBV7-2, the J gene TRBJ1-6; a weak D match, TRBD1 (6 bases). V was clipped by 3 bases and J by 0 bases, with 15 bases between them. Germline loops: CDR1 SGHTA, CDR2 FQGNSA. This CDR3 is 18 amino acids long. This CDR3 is CASSLGAPGSSYNSPLHF. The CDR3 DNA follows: TGTGCCAGCAGCTTGGGGGCTCCCGGGAGCTCCTATAATTCACCCCTCCACTTT.

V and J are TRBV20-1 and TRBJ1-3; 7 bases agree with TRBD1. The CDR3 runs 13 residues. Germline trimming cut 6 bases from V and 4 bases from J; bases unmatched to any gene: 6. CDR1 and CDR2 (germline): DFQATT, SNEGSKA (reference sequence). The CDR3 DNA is TGCAGTGCCCAACCGGGACAGGGAAACACCATATATTTT. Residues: CSAQPGQGNTIYF.

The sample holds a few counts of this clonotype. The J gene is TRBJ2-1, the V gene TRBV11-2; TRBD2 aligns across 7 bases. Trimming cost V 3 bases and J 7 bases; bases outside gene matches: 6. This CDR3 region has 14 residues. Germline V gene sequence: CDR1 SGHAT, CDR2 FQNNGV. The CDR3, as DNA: TGTGCCAGCAGCTTCGCGGGAGTAAGGAATGAGCAGTTCTTC. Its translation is CASSFAGVRNEQFF. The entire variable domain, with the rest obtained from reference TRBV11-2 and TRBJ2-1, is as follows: EAGVAQSPRYKIIEKRQSVAFWCNPISGHATLYWYQQILGQGPKLLIQFQNNGVVDDSQLPKDRFSAERLKGVDSTLKIQPAKLEDSAVYLCASSFAGVRNEQFFGPGTRLTVL.

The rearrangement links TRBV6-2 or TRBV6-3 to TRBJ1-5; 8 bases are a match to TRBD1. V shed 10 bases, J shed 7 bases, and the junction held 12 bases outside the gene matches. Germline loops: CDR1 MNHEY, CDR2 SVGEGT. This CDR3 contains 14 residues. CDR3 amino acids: CATTDRALGQPQHF. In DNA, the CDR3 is TGTGCCACCACGGACAGGGCTCTCGGCCAGCCCCAGCATTTT.

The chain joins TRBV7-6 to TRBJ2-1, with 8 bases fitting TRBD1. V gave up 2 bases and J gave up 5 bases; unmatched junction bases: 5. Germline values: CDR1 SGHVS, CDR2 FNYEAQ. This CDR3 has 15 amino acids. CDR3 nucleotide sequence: TGTGCCAGCAGCTTAAGCTGGACAGGGAACAATGAGCAGTTCTTC. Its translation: CASSLSWTGNNEQFF.

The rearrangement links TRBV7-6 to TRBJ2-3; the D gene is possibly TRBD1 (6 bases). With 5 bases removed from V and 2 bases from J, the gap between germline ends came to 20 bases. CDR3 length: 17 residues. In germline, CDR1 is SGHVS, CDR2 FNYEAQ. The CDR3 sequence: CASSPPHFEGVTDTQYF. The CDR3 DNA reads TGTGCCAGCAGCCCCCCCCATTTCGAGGGGGTCACAGATACGCAGTATTTT.

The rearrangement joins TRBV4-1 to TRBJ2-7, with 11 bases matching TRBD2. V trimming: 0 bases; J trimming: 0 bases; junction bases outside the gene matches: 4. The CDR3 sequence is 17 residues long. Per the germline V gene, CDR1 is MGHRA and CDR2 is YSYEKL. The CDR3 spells CASSQDWGTSGSYEQYF. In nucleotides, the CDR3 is TGCGCCAGCAGCCAAGACTGGGGGACTAGCGGCTCCTACGAGCAGTACTTC.

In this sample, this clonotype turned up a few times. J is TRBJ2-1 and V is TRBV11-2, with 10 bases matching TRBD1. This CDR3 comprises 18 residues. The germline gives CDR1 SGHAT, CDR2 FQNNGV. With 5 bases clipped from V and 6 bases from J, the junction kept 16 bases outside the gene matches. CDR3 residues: CASSLAFNRQGAINEQFF. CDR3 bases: TGTGCCAGCAGCCTCGCCTTTAACCGACAGGGGGCTATCAATGAGCAGTTCTTC.

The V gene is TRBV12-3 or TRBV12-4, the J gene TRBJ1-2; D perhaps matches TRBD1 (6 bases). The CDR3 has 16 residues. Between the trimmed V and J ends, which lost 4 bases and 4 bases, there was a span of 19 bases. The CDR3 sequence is CASSSQVDRWLYGYTF. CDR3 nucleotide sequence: TGTGCCAGCAGTTCCCAAGTAGACAGGTGGCTCTATGGCTACACCTTC.

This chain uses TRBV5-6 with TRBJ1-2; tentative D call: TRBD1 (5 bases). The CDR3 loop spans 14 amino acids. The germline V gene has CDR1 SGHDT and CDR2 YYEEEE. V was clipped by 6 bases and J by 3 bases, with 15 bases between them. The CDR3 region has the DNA TGTGCCAGCATCCTCCGGCAGGGAGACTATGGCTACACCTTC. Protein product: CASILRQGDYGYTF.

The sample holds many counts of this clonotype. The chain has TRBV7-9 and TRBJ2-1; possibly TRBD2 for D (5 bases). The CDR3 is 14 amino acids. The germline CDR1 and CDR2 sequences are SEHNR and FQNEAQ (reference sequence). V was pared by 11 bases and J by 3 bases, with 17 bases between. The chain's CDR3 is CALSRGINYNEQFF. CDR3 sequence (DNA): TGTGCCCTCAGTCGGGGAATTAACTACAATGAGCAGTTCTTC.

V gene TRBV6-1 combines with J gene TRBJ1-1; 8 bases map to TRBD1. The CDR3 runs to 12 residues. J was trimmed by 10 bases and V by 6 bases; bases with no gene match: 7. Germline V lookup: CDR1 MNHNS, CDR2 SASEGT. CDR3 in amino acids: CASSLQGARAFF. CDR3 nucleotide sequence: TGTGCCAGCAGCCTTCAGGGGGCGAGAGCTTTCTTT.